Listed here are 5 T cell receptor beta chains from one sample, sequenced in a study of T cell responses to AZD1222 COVID-19 vaccine. The assay was immunoSEQ multiplex PCR, and TCRdb's table has in-frame clones only and misses some. The repertoire holds approximately 76,000 clones, with around four fifths as singletons. The source material was peripheral blood, sampled on day 0 of AZD1222 vaccination. The origin of the receptors is an adult in good health.

The chain has TRBV4-3 and TRBJ2-4, with 9 bases fitting TRBD2. There are 19 residues in the CDR3. CDR1 and CDR2 (germline): LGHNA, YSLEER. The trim removed 0 bases at V and 3 bases at J, leaving 12 bases unmatched. In DNA form, the CDR3 reads TGCGCCAGCAGCCAAGATCAACCGCGGGAGGGCCGGCTCAAAAACATTCAGTACTTC. The encoded protein is CASSQDQPREGRLKNIQYF.

This sequence joins TRBV7-2 and TRBJ2-5, with 10 bases identical to TRBD1. Germline lookup yields CDR1 SGHTA and CDR2 FQGNSA. V was pared by 5 bases and J by 0 bases, with 3 bases of the junction left unmatched. The CDR3 covers 15 residues. The CDR3 here is CASSRTGGHQETQYF. CDR3 DNA: TGTGCCAGCAGCAGGACAGGGGGACACCAAGAGACCCAGTACTTC.

The genes are TRBV12-5 and TRBJ1-4; 9 bases fit TRBD1. Trimming at V came to 6 bases and at J to 5 bases, leaving 10 bases not matched to a gene. Germline CDR1 reads LGHNT; CDR2 reads FRNRAP. The CDR3 sequence is 16 residues long. CDR3 DNA sequence: TGTGCTAGTGGCCCCAGTTTCGGGACAGGGAATGAAAAACTGTTTTTT. It yields the protein CASGPSFGTGNEKLFF. Full variable domain (outside the CDR3, taken from reference TRBV12-5 and TRBJ1-4): DARVTQTPRHKVTEMGQEVTMRCQPILGHNTVFWYRQTMMQGLELLAYFRNRAPLDDSGMPKDRFSAEMPDATLATLKIQPSEPRDSAVYFCASGPSFGTGNEKLFFGSGTQLSVL.

The V gene is TRBV6-2 or TRBV6-3, the J gene TRBJ2-1; D is tentatively TRBD1 or TRBD2 (6 bases each). Germline-derived CDR1 and CDR2 are MNHEY and SVGEGT. The CDR3 runs 16 residues. V lost 2 bases and J 8 bases, leaving 19 bases between the germline ends. In DNA, the CDR3 is TGTGCCAGCAGTTACCTGACAGGCGGGATGGGCCATGAGCAGTTCTTC. This codes for CASSYLTGGMGHEQFF.

Here the CDR3 DNA reads TGTGCCAGCAGTGCCCCGGTGGGGGACTATGGCTACACCTTC. Translation gives CASSAPVGDYGYTF. The chain uses TRBV2 and TRBJ1-2; weak D call: TRBD1 (5 bases). Germline CDR1 and CDR2: SNHLY and FYNNEI. The CDR3 consists of 14 residues. V gave up 4 bases and J gave up 3 bases, with 12 bases separating them. The whole variable domain, remainder taken from reference TRBV2 and TRBJ1-2, is EPEVTQTPSHQVTQMGQEVILRCVPISNHLYFYWYRQILGQKVEFLVSFYNNEISEKSEIFDDQFSVERPDGSNFTLKIRSTKLEDSAMYFCASSAPVGDYGYTFGSGTRLTVV.